What follows are 18 T cell receptor beta chains derived from one specimen sequenced in a study of cytomegalovirus exposure and HLA in healthy donors. The PCR contained 60 Vbeta and 13 Jbeta primers. Clones were read by immunoSEQ multiplex PCR, and TCRdb kept only the in-frame ones, dropping some. The sample has about 160,000 clones, roughly 85% seen once; the top ten hold roughly 1.3%. What was sequenced was PBMCs. Receptors originate from a woman in her forties or fifties in good health and CMV-seronegative.

This clone was detected a few times. The chain recombines TRBV6-6 with TRBJ2-5; TRBD1 matches 11 bases. The J call may be incorrect, as the DNA end agrees better with TRBJ2-7. The V gene's germline CDR1 is MNHNY and CDR2 SVGAGI (reference sequence). This CDR3 has 14 residues. The DNA for the CDR3 is TGTGCCAGCAGTTCCGGGACAGGGGGCTACGAGCAGTACTTC. This encodes CASSSGTGGYEQYF.

This chain links TRBV5-6 with TRBJ2-7, with D unresolved. Trimming stripped 0 bases from V and 0 bases from J, with 4 bases between. Germline lookup yields CDR1 SGHDT and CDR2 YYEEEE. The CDR3 consists of 13 residues. The CDR3 loop is CASSLVDSYEQYF. The CDR3 DNA sequence: TGTGCCAGCAGCTTGGTAGACTCCTACGAGCAGTACTTC.

This chain links TRBV11-2 with TRBJ1-1; the D gene is possibly TRBD1 (6 bases). Germline CDR1 reads SGHAT; CDR2 reads FQNNGV. Trimming shortened V by 4 bases and J by 4 bases, and 7 bases separated the two germline ends. The CDR3 runs to 12 residues. CDR3 loop: CASSSRGTEAFF. The CDR3 region has the DNA TGTGCCAGCAGCTCCAGGGGCACTGAAGCTTTCTTT.

This clone has just one count. The chain recombines TRBV27 with TRBJ1-5, with D perhaps matching TRBD1 (5 bases). The V end was cut by 0 bases, the J end by 6 bases, with 9 bases between. This CDR3 comprises 14 residues. Germline assignment: CDR1 MNHEY and CDR2 SMNVEV (reference sequence). DNA for the CDR3: TGTGCCAGCAGTTTATCGGGGGGGAGTCAGCCCCAGCATTTT. Translation: CASSLSGGSQPQHF.

In DNA form, the CDR3 reads TGTGCCAGCAGCGTAGATCCCCTCGTTACACAGCCCCAGCATTTT. This gives the protein CASSVDPLVTQPQHF. The chain employs TRBV9 and TRBJ1-5; no reliable D call. The CDR3 is 15 amino acids. Germline V CDR1 and CDR2: SGDLS, YYNGEE. The V end lost 0 bases, the J end lost 7 bases, and 14 bases lay between the germline ends.

This sequence joins TRBV29-1 and TRBJ2-3, with TRBD1 matching 9 bases. Germline CDR1 SQVTM, CDR2 ANQGSEA. The CDR3 is made up of 15 amino acids. CDR3 sequence: CRLRAGTGSPDTQYF. The CDR3 nucleotides read TGCAGACTGAGGGCCGGGACAGGGTCCCCAGATACGCAGTATTTT.

The chain uses TRBV5-8 and TRBJ2-5; D uncertain. CDR3 length: 14 residues. V shed 7 bases and J shed 0 bases, with 13 bases lying between them. Germline V gene sequence: CDR1 SGHTS, CDR2 YDEGEE. The CDR3 loop is CASPLRQDQETQYF. In DNA, the CDR3 is TGTGCCAGCCCACTCCGGCAGGACCAAGAGACCCAGTACTTC.

V gene TRBV28 combines with J gene TRBJ1-5, with D tentatively TRBD1 (5 bases). Germline V gene sequence: CDR1 MDHEN, CDR2 SYDVKM. Trimming left V 2 bases short and J 5 bases short, with 7 bases between. The CDR3 totals 13 residues. The CDR3 DNA is TGTGCCAGCAGTTTAGACAGATATCAGCCCCAGCATTTT. It translates to CASSLDRYQPQHF.

The CDR3 here is CASSIMGQGLPWTNYGYTF. DNA for the CDR3: TGTGCCAGTAGTATTATGGGACAGGGTCTCCCTTGGACGAACTATGGCTACACCTTC. The rearrangement links TRBV19 to TRBJ1-2, with 9 bases aligning to TRBD1. CDR1 is LNHDA and CDR2 is SQIVND in the germline V gene (reference sequence). The CDR3 is made up of 19 amino acids. The ends lost 3 bases at V and 2 bases at J; junction bases unmatched: 16.

This clone was detected a few times. The J gene is TRBJ1-1, the V gene TRBV9; 7 bases are a match to TRBD1. The CDR3 spans 17 residues. The ends lost 0 bases at V and 5 bases at J; junction bases unmatched: 13. The germline V gene has CDR1 SGDLS and CDR2 YYNGEE. Here the CDR3 reads CASSVGEGAGVGTEAFF. In DNA form, the CDR3 reads TGTGCCAGCAGCGTAGGTGAGGGGGCAGGGGTCGGGACTGAAGCTTTCTTT.

The chain employs TRBV11-2 and TRBJ2-4, with D tentatively TRBD1 (5 bases). Trimming took 1 base from V and 0 from J, leaving 10 bases between them. The CDR3 spans 16 residues. In germline, CDR1 is SGHAT, CDR2 FQNNGV. The CDR3 here is CASSLGTSQAKNIQYF. CDR3 nucleotide sequence: TGTGCCAGCAGCTTAGGGACAAGCCAAGCCAAAAACATTCAGTACTTC. Looking up the rest from reference TRBV11-2 and TRBJ2-4 gives the full variable domain: EAGVAQSPRYKIIEKRQSVAFWCNPISGHATLYWYQQILGQGPKLLIQFQNNGVVDDSQLPKDRFSAERLKGVDSTLKIQPAKLEDSAVYLCASSLGTSQAKNIQYFGAGTRLSVL.

V and J are TRBV5-1 and TRBJ1-1; unclear D gene. Trimming cost V 0 bases and J 6 bases, with 12 bases left between them. Per the germline V gene, CDR1 is SGHRS and CDR2 is YFSETQ. This CDR3 region has 14 residues. CDR3 DNA sequence: TGCGCCAGCAGCTTGGGGGCCGATTCCGCTGAAGCTTTCTTT. It encodes CASSLGADSAEAFF. The full variable domain, rest sourced from reference TRBV5-1 and TRBJ1-1, is KAGVTQTPRYLIKTRGQQVTLSCSPISGHRSVSWYQQTPGQGLQFLFEYFSETQRNKGNFPGRFSGRQFSNSRSEMNVSTLELGDSALYLCASSLGADSAEAFFGQGTRLTVV.

The CDR3: CASSWGTGLKGNYGYTF. The CDR3 DNA is TGCGCCAGCAGCTGGGGGACAGGATTAAAGGGTAACTATGGCTACACCTTC. This rearrangement joins TRBV5-1 to TRBJ1-2; TRBD1 matches 8 bases. Unmatched junction bases numbered 11, after V lost 3 bases and J lost 1 base. The germline V gene encodes CDR1 SGHRS and CDR2 YFSETQ. This CDR3 is 17 amino acids long. Using reference TRBV5-1 and TRBJ1-2 for the parts outside the CDR3, the full variable domain is KAGVTQTPRYLIKTRGQQVTLSCSPISGHRSVSWYQQTPGQGLQFLFEYFSETQRNKGNFPGRFSGRQFSNSRSEMNVSTLELGDSALYLCASSWGTGLKGNYGYTFGSGTRLTVV.

The chain carries TRBV7-2 and TRBJ1-5; tentatively, D is TRBD1 (5 bases). The V and J ends lost 5 bases and 0 bases respectively, with 17 bases between them. The germline V gene encodes CDR1 SGHTA and CDR2 FQGNSA. The CDR3 is 17 amino acids. CDR3 bases: TGTGCCAGCAGCCAGGCGGGGGGAGGACGTAGCAATCAGCCCCAGCATTTT. Its protein is CASSQAGGGRSNQPQHF.

The V gene is TRBV2, the J gene TRBJ2-7; D is unclear. The V end lost 8 bases, the J end lost 3 bases, and 14 bases lay between the germline ends. Germline V gives CDR1 SNHLY, CDR2 FYNNEI. This CDR3 comprises 13 residues. CDR3 sequence: CASWSEYSYEQYF. In DNA form, the CDR3 reads TGTGCCAGCTGGAGCGAGTATAGCTACGAGCAGTACTTC.

This chain links TRBV6-4 with TRBJ2-3, with 7 nucleotides matching TRBD1. This CDR3 has 18 residues. Germline trimming cut 0 bases from V and 0 bases from J; bases unmatched to any gene: 9. Germline lookup yields CDR1 MRHNA and CDR2 SNTAGT. This CDR3 is CASSDSATGWLSTDTQYF. The CDR3 bases are TGTGCCAGCAGTGACTCCGCGACAGGGTGGTTAAGCACAGATACGCAGTATTTT.

This clone was seen only a few times. The rearrangement uses TRBV6-1 and TRBJ1-1; maybe TRBD1 (5 bases). There are 13 residues in the CDR3. Germline loops: CDR1 MNHNS, CDR2 SASEGT. V was cut by 8 bases and J by 0 bases, with 10 bases left in between. CDR3 protein: CASRGGMNTEAFF. CDR3 DNA sequence: TGTGCCAGCCGGGGGGGAATGAACACTGAAGCTTTCTTT.

This sequence joins TRBV27 and TRBJ2-7, with D maybe TRBD1 (6 bases). The germline gives CDR1 MNHEY, CDR2 SMNVEV (reference sequence). The germline V and J ends were trimmed by 5 bases and 0 bases, with 17 bases remaining between them. The CDR3 has 16 residues. CDR3 sequence (DNA): TGTGCCAGCAGTGCCGCCACAGGGCGCCCCTCCTACGAGCAGTACTTC. This encodes CASSAATGRPSYEQYF.